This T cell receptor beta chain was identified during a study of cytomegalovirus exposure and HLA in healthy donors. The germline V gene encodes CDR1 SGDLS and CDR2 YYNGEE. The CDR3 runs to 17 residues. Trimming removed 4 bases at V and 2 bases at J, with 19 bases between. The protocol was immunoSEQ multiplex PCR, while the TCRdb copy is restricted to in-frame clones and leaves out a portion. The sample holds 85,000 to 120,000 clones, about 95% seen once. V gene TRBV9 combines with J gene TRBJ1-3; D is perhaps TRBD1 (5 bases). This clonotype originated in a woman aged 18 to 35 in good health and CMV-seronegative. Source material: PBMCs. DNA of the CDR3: TGTGCCAGCAGCCCCCAGGGAAAGGAACAGACTGGAAACACCATATATTTT. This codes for CASSPQGKEQTGNTIYF.